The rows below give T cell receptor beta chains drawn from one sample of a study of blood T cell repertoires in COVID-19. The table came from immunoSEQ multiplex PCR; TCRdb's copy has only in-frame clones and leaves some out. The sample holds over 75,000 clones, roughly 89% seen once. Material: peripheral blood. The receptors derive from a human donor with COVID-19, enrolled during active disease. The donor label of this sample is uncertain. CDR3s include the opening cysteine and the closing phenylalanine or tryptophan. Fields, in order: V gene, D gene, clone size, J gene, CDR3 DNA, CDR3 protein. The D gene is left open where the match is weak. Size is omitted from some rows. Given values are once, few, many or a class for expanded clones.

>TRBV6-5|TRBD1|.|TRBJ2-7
TGTGCCAGCAGGCCACAGGGGGCCGGGAACGAGCAGTACTTC
CASRPQGAGNEQYF
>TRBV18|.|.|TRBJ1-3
TGTGCCAGCTCACCGGTCCAGGGGATGAATCTACCCATATATTTT
CASSPVQGMNLPIYF
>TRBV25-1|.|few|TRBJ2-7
TGTGCCAGCAGTGGTACAGGGTCCTACGAGCAGTACTTC
CASSGTGSYEQYF
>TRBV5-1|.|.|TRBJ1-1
TGCGCCAGCAGCACCGGACAGTCTGCGAACACTGAAGCTTTCTTT
CASSTGQSANTEAFF
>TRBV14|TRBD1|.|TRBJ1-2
TGTGCCAGCAGCCAAACAGGGGATTTGGGCTACACCTTC
CASSQTGDLGYTF
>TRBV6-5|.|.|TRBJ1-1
TGTGCCAGCCTTCTGGAGCGGGGGGTGGGGACTGAAGCTTTCTTT
CASLLERGVGTEAFF
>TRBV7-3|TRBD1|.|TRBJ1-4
TGTGCCAGCAGCACCTCGACAGGGGACAATGAAAAACTGTTTTTT
CASSTSTGDNEKLFF
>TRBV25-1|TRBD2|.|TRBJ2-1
TGTGCCAGTGCGGGACTAGCGGCACATGAGCAGTTCTTC
CASAGLAAHEQFF
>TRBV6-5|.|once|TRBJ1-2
TGTGCCAGCAGTTACAACCAGGGAACGGGCTACACCTTC
CASSYNQGTGYTF
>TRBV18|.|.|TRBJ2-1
TGTGCCAGCTCACCAACCTGGCCCGACAATGAGCAGTTCTTC
CASSPTWPDNEQFF
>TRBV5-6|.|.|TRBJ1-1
TGTGCCAGCAGCTTGGGAGGGTACAGTGAAGCTTTCTTT
CASSLGGYSEAFF
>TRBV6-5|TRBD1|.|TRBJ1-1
TGTGCCAGCAGTAGGGGGACAGCTCTGGGGGCTTTCTTT
CASSRGTALGAFF
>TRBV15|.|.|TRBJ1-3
TGTGCCACCAGCAGAGGACAGGTCTCTGGAAACACCATATATTTT
CATSRGQVSGNTIYF
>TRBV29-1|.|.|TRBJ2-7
TGCAGCGTTGCCCCAGGGATAGGCGAGCAGTACTTC
CSVAPGIGEQYF
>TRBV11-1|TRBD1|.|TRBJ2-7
TGTGCCAGCAGCGTTACTACAGGGGGCGGCGAGCAGTACTTC
CASSVTTGGGEQYF
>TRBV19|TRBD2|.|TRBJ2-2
TGTGCCAGTAGTATTGAACTAGCGGGGGGCCACGGGGAGCTGTTTTTT
CASSIELAGGHGELFF
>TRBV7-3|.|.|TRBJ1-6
TGTGCCAGGACGGGTTCACCCCTCCACTTT
CARTGSPLHF
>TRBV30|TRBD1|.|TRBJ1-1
TGTGCCTGGACCCCAGCGCAGGGGGCAGGGTCTGAAGCTTTCTTT
CAWTPAQGAGSEAFF
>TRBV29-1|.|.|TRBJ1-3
TGCAGCGTTGAAGGGCAGGGAAGAAACACCATATATTTT
CSVEGQGRNTIYF
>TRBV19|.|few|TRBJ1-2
TGTGCCAGTAGTCTCTCGAGAAGGGGTGGCTACACCTTC
CASSLSRRGGYTF
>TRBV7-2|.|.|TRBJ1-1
TGTGCCAGCAGCTTACAGGGGAGGGGGAACACTGAAGCTTTCTTT
CASSLQGRGNTEAFF
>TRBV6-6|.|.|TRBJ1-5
TGTGCCAGCAGCCGCATCGTCGGGGGGGATCAGCCCCAGCATTTT
CASSRIVGGDQPQHF
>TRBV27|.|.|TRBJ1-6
TGTGCCAGCAGTTTACGGGGATCCGACAATTCACCCCTCCACTTT
CASSLRGSDNSPLHF
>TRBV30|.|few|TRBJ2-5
TGTGCCTGGAGTTTGGGGCCCCAAGAGACCCAGTACTTC
CAWSLGPQETQYF
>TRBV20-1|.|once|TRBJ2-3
TGCAGTGCTAGTGGCCCTTTAGTATCGGGTACGCAGTATTTT
CSASGPLVSGTQYF
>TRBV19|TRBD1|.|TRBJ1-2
TGTGCCAGTAGTATAGGAAGGCGGGGACAGTCGACTGGCTACACCTTC
CASSIGRRGQSTGYTF
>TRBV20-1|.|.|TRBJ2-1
TGCAGTGCTAGTCGAGCGAGCTCCTACAATGAGCAGTTCTTC
CSASRASSYNEQFF
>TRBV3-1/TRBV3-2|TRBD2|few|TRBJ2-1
TGTGCCAGCAGCCAAGGTTTTAGCGGGTTCGCCGAGCAGTTCTTC
CASSQGFSGFAEQFF
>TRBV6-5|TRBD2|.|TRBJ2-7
TGTGCCAGCACCCAGCCGGGGGGGAGTTACGAGCAGTACTTC
CASTQPGGSYEQYF